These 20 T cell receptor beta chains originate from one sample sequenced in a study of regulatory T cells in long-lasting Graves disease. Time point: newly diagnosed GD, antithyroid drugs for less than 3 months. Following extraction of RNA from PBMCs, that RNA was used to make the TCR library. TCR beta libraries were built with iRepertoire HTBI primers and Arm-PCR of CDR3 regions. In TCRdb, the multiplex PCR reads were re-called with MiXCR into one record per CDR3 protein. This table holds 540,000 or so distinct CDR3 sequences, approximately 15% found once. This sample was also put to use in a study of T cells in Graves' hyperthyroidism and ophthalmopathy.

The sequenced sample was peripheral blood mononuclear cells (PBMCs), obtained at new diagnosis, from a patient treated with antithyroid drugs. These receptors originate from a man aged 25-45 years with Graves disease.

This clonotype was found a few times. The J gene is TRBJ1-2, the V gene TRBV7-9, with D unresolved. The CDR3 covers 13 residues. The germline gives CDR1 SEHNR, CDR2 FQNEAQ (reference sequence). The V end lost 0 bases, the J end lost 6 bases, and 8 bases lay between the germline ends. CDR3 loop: CASSLASSHGYTF. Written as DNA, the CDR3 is TGTGCCAGCAGCTTAGCAAGTTCCCATGGCTACACCTTC.

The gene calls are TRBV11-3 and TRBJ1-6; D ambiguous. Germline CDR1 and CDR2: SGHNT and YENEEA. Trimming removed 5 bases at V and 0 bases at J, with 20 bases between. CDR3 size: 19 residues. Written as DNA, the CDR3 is TGTGCCAGCAGCCCGGACGTACCCGCTCAGAGCTCCTATAATTCACCCCTCCACTTT. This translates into CASSPDVPAQSSYNSPLHF.

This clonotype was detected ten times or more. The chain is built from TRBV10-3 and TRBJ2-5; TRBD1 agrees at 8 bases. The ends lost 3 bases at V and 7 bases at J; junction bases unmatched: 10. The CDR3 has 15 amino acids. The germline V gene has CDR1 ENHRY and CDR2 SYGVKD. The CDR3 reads CAISDRQGAHGTQYF. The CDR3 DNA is TGTGCCATCAGTGATAGGCAGGGGGCTCACGGGACCCAGTACTTC.

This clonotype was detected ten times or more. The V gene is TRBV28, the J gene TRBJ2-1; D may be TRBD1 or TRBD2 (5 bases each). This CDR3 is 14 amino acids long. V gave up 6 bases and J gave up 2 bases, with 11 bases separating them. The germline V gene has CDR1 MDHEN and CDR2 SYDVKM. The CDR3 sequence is CASSRPGPYNEQFF. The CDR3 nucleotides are TGTGCCAGCAGCCGCCCGGGACCCTACAATGAGCAGTTCTTC. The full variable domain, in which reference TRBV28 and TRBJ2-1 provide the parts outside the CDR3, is DVKVTQSSRYLVKRTGEKVFLECVQDMDHENMFWYRQDPGLGLRLIYFSYDVKMKEKGDIPEGYSVSREKKERFSLILESASTNQTSMYLCASSRPGPYNEQFFGPGTRLTVL.

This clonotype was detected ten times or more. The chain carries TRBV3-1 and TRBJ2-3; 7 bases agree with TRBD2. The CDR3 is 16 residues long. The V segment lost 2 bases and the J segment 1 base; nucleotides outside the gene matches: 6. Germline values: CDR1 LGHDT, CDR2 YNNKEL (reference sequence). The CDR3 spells CASSQRSSGRTDTQYF. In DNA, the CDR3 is TGTGCCAGCAGCCAAAGGTCTAGCGGCCGCACAGATACGCAGTATTTT.

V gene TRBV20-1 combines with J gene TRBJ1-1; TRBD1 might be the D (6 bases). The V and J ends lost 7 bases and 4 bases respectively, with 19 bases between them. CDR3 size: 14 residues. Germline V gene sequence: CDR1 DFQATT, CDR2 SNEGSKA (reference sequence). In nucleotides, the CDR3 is TGCAGTGTTTACCCGCCCCGGGGGCGCACTGAAGCTTTCTTT. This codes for CSVYPPRGRTEAFF.

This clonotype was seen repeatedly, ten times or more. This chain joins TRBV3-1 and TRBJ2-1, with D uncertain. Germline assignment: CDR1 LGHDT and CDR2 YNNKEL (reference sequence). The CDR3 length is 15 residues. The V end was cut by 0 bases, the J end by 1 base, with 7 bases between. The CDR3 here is CASSQEPRSYNEQFF. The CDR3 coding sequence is TGTGCCAGCAGCCAAGAACCCCGATCCTACAATGAGCAGTTCTTC.

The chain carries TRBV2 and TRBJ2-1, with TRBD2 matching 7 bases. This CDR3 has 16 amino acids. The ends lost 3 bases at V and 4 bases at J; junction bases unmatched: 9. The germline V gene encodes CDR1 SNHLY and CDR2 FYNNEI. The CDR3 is CASSDAGASGYNEQFF. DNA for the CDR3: TGTGCCAGCAGTGACGCCGGGGCTAGCGGATACAATGAGCAGTTCTTC.

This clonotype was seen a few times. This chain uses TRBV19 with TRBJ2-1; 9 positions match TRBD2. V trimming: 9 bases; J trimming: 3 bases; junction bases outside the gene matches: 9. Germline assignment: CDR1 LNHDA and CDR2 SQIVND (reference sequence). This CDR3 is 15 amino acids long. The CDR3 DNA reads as TGTGCCAGCCGGGGCGCGGGAGGGCGCTACAATGAGCAGTTCTTC. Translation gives CASRGAGGRYNEQFF.

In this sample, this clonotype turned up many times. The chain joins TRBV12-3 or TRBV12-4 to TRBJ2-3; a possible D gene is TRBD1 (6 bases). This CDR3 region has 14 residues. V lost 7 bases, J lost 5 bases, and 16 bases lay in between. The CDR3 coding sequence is TGTGCCAGCACCCGGCCCGAACAGGGAGATACGCAGTATTTT. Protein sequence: CASTRPEQGDTQYF.

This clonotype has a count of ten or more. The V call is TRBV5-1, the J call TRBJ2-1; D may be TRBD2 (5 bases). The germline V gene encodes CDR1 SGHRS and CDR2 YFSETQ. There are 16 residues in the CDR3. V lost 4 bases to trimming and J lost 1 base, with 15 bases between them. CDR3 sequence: CASSISLERSYNEQFF. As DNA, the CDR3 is TGCGCCAGCAGCATCTCACTAGAGAGATCCTACAATGAGCAGTTCTTC.

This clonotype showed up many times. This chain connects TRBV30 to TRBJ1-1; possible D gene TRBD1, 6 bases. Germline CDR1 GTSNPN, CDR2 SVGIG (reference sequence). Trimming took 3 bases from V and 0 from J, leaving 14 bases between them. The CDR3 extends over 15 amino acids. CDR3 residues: CAWSLTGTMNTEAFF. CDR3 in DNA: TGTGCCTGGAGCCTGACCGGGACAATGAACACTGAAGCTTTCTTT.

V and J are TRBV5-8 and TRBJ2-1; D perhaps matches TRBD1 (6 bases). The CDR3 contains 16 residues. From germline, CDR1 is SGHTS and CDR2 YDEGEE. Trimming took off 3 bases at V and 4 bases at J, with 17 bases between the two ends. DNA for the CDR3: TGTGCCAGCAGCTCGTCGGACAGAAACGTTTACAATGAGCAGTTCTTC. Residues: CASSSSDRNVYNEQFF.

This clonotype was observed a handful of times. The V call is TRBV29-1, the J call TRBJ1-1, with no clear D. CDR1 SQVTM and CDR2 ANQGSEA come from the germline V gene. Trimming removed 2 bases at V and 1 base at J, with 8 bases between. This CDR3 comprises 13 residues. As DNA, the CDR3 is TGCAGCGTTGAACCGGATACGAACACTGAAGCTTTCTTT. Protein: CSVEPDTNTEAFF.

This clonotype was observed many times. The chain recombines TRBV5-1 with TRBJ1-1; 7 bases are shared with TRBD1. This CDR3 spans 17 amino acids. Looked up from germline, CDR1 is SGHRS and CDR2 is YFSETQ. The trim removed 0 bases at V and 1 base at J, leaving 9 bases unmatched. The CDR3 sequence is CASSLGSRGLENTEAFF. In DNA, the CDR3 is TGCGCCAGCAGCTTGGGATCAAGGGGGCTAGAGAACACTGAAGCTTTCTTT.

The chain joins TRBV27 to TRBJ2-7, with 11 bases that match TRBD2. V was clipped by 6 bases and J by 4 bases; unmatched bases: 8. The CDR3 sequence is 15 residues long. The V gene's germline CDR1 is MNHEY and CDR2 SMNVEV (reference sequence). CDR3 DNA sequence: TGTGCCAGCAGCTCTAGAGGGACTAGCGGATACGAGCAGTACTTC. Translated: CASSSRGTSGYEQYF.

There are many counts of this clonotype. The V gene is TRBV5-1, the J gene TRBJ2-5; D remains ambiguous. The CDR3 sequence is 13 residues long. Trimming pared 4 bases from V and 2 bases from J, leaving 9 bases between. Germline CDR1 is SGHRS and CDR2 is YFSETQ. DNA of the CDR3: TGCGCCAGCAGCCCGTGGAGTCAAGAGACCCAGTACTTC. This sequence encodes CASSPWSQETQYF.

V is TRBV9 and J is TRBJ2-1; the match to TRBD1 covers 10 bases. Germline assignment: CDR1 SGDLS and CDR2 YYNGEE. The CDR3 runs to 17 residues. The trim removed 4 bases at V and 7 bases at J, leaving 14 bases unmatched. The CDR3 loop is CASSPETGGAVVNEQFF. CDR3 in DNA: TGTGCCAGCAGCCCAGAGACAGGGGGCGCGGTGGTGAATGAGCAGTTCTTC.

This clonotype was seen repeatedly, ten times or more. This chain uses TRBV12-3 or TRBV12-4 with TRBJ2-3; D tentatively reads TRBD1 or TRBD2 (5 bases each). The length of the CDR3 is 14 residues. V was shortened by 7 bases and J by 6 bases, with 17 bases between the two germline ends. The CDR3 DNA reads TGTGCCAGCACATCCCTGGGGGTGGCGGATACGCAGTATTTT. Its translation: CASTSLGVADTQYF.

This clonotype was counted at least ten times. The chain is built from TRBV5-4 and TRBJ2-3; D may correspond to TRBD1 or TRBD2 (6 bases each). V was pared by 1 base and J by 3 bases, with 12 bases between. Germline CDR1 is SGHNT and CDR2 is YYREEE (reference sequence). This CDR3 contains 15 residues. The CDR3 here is CASSLYGGGTDTQYF. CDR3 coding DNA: TGTGCCAGCAGCTTGTATGGAGGGGGGACAGATACGCAGTATTTT.